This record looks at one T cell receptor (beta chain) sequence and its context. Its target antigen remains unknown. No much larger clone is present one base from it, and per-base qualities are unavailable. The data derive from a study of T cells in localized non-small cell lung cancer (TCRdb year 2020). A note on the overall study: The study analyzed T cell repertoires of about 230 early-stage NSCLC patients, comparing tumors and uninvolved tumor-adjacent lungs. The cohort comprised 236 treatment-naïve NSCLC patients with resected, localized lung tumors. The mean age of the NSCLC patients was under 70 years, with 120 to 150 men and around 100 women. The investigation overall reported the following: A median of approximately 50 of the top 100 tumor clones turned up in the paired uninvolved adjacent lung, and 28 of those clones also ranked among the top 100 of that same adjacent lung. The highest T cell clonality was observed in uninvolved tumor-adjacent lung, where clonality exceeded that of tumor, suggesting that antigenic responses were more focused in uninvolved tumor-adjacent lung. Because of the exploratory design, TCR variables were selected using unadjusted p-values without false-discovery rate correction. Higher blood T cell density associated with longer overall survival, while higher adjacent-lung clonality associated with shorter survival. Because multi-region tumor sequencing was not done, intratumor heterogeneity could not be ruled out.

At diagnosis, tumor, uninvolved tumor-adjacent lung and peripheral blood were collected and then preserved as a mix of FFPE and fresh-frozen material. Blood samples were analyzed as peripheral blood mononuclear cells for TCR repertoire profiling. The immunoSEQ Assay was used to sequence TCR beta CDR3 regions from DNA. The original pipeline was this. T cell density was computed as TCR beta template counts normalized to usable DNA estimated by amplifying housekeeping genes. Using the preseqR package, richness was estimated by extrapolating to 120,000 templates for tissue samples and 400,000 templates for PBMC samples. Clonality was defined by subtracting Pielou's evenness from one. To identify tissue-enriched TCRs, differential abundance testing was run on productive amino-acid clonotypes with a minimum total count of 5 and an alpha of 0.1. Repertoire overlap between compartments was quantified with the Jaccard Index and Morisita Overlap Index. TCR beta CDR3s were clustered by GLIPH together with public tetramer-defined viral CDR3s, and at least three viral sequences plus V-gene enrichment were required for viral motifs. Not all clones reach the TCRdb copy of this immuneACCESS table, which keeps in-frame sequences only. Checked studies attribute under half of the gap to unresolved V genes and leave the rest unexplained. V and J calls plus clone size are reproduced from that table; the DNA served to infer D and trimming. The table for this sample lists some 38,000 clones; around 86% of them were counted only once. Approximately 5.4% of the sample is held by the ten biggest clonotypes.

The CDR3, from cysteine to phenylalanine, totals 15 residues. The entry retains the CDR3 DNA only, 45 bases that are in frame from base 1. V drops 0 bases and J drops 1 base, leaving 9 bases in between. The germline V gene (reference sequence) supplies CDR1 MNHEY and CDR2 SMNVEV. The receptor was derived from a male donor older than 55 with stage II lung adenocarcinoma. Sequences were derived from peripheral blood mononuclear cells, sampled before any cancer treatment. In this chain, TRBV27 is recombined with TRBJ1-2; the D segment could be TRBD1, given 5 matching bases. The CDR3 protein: CASSLSGQSNYGYTF. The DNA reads TGTGCCAGCAGTTTATCCGGACAAAGTAACTATGGCTACACCTTC.